The sequence of this T cell receptor (beta chain) was determined in a study of CD8 T cells in ankylosing spondylitis. Overall study results and limits: It appeared that ankylosing spondylitis blood was characterized by a TCR beta motif of roughly 8 highly homologous variants. Earlier authors reported some of these motif variants in reactive arthritis synovial fluid and blood. It was reported that disease-linked clones were significantly enriched in matched ankylosing spondylitis synovial fluid. CD8+ by phenotype, disease-linked clones were relatively rare in peripheral blood.

The CDR3 runs to 12 residues. As for this clonotype: Antigen unknown.

For TCR beta, libraries came from quantitative 5'-RACE with molecular barcodes. TCRdb re-called the 5' RACE reads through MiXCR, storing one row per CDR3 protein. The sample records roughly 440,000 distinct CDR3 sequences, under 20% being singletons. The chain uses TRBV21-1 and TRBJ1-2. TRBV21-1 is labeled a pseudogene. Material: blood, either unsorted or a sorted T cell fraction (not recorded which). The source is a male donor with ankylosing spondylitis. CDR3 sequence (DNA): TGTGCCAGCAGCAAACGTTGGCGTGGCTACACCTTC. This encodes CASSKRWRGYTF.